This T cell receptor (beta chain) appears in the sequencing data of a study of response to subunit inactivated influenza vaccine. Study results and caveats: That few new T cells are recruited by each seasonal influenza vaccination was the authors' suggestion.

TCRdb fed the RT-PCR reads into MiXCR, producing one record per CDR3 protein. The table shows 630,000 or so distinct CDR3 sequences, with more than 15% occurring only once. The CDR3 is 15 amino acids. CDR1 is SQVTM, CDR2 ANQGSEA, per germline. The ends lost 4 bases at V and 5 bases at J; junction bases unmatched: 11. This clonotype has just a few counts. Antigen specificity is unknown. The sequence was obtained from a man aged 50-60 years who received an inactivated influenza vaccine. This chain connects TRBV29-1 to TRBJ2-4; 7 bases line up with TRBD2. Sequencing used PBMCs from blood, obtained roughly 12 days after vaccination. This CDR3 reads CSVGGGVTEENIQYF. The DNA for the CDR3 is TGCAGCGTTGGGGGGGGAGTTACGGAGGAAAACATTCAGTACTTC.